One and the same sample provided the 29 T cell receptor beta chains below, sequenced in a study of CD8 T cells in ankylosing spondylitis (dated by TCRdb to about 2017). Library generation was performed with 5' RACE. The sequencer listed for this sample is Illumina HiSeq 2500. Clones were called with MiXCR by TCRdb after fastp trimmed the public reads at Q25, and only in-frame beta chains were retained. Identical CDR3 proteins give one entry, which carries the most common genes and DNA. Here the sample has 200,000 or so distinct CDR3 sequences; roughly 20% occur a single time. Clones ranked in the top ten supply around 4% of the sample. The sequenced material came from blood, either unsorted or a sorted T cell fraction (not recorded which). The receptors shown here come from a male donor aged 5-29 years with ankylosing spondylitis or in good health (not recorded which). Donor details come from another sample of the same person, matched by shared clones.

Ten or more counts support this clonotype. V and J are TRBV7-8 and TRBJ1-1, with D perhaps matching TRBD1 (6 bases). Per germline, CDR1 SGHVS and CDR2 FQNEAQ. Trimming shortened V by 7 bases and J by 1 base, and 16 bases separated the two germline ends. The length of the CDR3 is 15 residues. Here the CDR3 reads CASTRRGAANTEAFF. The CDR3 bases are TGTGCCAGCACCCGGAGGGGGGCGGCGAACACTGAAGCTTTCTTT. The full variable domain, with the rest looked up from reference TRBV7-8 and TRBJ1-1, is GAGVSQSPRYKVAKRGQDVALRCDPISGHVSLFWYQQALGQGPEFLTYFQNEAQLDKSGLPSDRFFAERPEGSVSTLKIQRTQQEDSAVYLCASTRRGAANTEAFFGQGTRLTVV.

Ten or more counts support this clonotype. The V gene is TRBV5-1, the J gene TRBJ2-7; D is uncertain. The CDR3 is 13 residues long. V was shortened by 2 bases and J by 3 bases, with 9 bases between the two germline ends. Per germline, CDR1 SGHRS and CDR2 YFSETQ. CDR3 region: CASSFGRDYEQYF. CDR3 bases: TGCGCCAGCAGCTTCGGCAGAGACTACGAGCAGTACTTC.

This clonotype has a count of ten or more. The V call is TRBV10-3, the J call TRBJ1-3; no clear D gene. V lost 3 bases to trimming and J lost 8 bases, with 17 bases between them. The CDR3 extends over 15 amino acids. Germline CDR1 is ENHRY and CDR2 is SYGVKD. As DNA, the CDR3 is TGTGCCATCAGTGACCCGAACCGGGGTGGCGACACCATATATTTT. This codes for CAISDPNRGGDTIYF.

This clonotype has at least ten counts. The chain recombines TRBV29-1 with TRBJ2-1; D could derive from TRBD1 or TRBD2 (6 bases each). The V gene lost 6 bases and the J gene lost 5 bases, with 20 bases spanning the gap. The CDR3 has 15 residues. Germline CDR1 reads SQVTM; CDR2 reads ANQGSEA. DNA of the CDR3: TGCAGCGTGAGGGGGTGGGGGGAGCCAAACAATGAGCAGTTCTTC. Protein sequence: CSVRGWGEPNNEQFF.

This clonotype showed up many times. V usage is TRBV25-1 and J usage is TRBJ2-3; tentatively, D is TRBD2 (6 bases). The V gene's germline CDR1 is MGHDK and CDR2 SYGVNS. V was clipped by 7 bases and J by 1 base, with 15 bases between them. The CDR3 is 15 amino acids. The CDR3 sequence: CASTDTGSGTDTQYF. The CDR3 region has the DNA TGTGCCAGCACCGATACCGGGAGTGGCACAGATACGCAGTATTTT.

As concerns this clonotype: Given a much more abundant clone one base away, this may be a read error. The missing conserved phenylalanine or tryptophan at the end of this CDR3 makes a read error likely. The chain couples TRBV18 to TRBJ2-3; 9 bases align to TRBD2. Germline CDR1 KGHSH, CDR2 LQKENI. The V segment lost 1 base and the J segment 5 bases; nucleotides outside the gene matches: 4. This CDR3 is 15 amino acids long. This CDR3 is CASSPRQLAGDTQYC. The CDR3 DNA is TGTGCCAGCTCACCACGTCAACTAGCGGGAGATACGCAGTATTGT.

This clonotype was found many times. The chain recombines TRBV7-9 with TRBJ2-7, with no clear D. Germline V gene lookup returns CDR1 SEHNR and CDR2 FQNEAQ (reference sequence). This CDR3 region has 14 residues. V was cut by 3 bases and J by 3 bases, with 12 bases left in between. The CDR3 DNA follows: TGTGCCAGCAGCTTTATGGGGAAGGACTACGAGCAGTACTTC. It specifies CASSFMGKDYEQYF.

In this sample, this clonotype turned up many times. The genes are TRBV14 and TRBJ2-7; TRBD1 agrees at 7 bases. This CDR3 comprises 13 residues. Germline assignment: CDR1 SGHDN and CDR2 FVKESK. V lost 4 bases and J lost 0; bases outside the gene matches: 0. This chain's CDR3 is CASSRDSSYEQYF. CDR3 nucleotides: TGTGCCAGCAGCCGGGACAGCTCCTACGAGCAGTACTTC. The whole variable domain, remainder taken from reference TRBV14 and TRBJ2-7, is EAGVTQFPSHSVIEKGQTVTLRCDPISGHDNLYWYRRVMGKEIKFLLHFVKESKQDESGMPNNRFLAERTGGTYSTLKVQPAELEDSGVYFCASSRDSSYEQYFGPGTRLTVT.

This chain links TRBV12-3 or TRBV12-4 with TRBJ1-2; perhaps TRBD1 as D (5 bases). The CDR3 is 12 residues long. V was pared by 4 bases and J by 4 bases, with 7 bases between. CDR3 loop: CASSWGSYGYTF. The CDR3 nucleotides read TGTGCCAGCAGTTGGGGGAGCTATGGCTACACCTTC.

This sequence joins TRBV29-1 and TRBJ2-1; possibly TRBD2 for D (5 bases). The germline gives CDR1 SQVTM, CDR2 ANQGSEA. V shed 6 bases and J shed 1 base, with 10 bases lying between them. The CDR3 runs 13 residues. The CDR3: CSVGAESYNEQFF. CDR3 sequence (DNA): TGCAGCGTGGGAGCGGAGTCCTACAATGAGCAGTTCTTC.

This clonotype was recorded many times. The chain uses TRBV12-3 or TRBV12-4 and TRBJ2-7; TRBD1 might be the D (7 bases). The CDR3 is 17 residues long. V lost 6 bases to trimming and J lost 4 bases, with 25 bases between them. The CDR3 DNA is TGTGCCAGCAGCCCTCAAGTAGGGGGCGGGATAATGTACGAGCAGTACTTC. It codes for CASSPQVGGGIMYEQYF.

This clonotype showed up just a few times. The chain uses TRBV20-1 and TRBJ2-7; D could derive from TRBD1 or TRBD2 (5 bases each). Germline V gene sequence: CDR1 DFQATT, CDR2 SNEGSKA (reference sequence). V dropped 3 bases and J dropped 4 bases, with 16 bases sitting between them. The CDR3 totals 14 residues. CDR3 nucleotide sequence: TGCAGTGCTAGCTTCGGGCTCGGGGCTTACGAGCAGTACTTC. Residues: CSASFGLGAYEQYF.

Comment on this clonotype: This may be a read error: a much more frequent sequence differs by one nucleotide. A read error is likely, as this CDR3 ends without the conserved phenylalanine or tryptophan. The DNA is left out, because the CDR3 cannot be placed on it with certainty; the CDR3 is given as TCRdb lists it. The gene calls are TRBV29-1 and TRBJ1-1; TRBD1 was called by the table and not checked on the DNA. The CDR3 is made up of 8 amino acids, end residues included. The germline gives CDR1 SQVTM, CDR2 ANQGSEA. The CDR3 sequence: CSVEGPRI.

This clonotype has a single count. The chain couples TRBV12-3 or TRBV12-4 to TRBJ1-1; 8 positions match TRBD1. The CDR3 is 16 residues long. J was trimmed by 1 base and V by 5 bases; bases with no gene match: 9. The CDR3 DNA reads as TGTGCCAGCAGTCTACCTCAGGGGGCGGGGAACACTGAAGCTTTCTTT. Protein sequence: CASSLPQGAGNTEAFF.

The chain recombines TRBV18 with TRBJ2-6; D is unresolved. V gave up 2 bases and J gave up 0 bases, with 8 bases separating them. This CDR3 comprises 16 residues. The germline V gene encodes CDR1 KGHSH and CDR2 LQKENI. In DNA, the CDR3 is TGTGCCAGCTCACCAGACACCAACTCTGGGGCCAACGTCCTGACTTTC. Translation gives CASSPDTNSGANVLTF.

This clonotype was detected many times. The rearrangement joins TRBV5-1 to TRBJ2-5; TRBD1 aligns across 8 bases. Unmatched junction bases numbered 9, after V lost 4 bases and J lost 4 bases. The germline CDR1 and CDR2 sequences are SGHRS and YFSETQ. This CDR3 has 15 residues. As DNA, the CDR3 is TGCGCCAGCAGCGTTACCTCAGGGGGCCCAGAGACCCAGTACTTC. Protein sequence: CASSVTSGGPETQYF.

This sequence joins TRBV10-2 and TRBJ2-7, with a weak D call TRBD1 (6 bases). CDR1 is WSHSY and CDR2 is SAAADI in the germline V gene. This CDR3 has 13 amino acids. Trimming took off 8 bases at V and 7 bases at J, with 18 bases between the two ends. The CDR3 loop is CASQSGQAREQYV. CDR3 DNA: TGCGCCAGCCAGTCGGGACAAGCAAGAGAGCAGTACGTC.

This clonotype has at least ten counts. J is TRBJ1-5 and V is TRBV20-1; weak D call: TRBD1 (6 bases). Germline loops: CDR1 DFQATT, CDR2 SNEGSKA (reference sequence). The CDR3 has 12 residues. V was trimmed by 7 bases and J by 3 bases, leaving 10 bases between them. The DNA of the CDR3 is TGCAGTGGGGGGGGCCCCAATCAGCCCCAGCATTTT. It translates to CSGGGPNQPQHF.

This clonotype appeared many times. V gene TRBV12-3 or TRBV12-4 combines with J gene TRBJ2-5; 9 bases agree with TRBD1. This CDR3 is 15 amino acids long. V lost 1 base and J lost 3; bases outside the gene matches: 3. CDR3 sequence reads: CASSLGTGAKETQYF. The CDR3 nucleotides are TGTGCCAGCAGTTTAGGGACAGGGGCGAAAGAGACCCAGTACTTC.

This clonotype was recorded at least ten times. The CDR3 coding sequence is TGTGCCAGCAGTCCCGGATCGCTCCGAAGCACAGATACGCAGTATTTT. Its protein is CASSPGSLRSTDTQYF. The chain is built from TRBV12-3 or TRBV12-4 and TRBJ2-3, with D uncertain. V lost 5 bases to trimming and J lost 0 bases, with 15 bases between them. CDR3 length: 16 residues.

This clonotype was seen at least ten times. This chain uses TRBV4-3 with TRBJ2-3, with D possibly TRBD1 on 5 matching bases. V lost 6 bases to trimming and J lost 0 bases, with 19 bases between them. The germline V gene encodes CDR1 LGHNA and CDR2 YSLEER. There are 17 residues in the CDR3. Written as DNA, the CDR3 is TGCGCCAGCAGAGGACCAGGGCCGTCCTCTAGCACAGATACGCAGTATTTT. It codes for CASRGPGPSSSTDTQYF.

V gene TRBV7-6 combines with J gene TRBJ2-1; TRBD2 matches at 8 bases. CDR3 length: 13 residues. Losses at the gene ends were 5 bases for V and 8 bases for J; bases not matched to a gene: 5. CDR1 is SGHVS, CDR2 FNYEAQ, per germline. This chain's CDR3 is CASSHRAGDEQFF. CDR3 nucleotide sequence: TGTGCCAGCAGCCACCGAGCGGGAGATGAGCAGTTCTTC.

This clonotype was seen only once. CDR3 in DNA: TGTGCCAGCAGCCAAAGGGACACGAGCTCCTATAATTCACCCCTCCACTTT. Amino acids: CASSQRDTSSYNSPLHF. The V gene is TRBV4-2, the J gene TRBJ1-6, with a possible D match to TRBD1 (6 bases). The CDR3 runs 17 residues. CDR1 LGHNA and CDR2 YNFKEQ come from the germline V gene. Trimming shortened V by 2 bases and J by 0 bases, and 11 bases separated the two germline ends.

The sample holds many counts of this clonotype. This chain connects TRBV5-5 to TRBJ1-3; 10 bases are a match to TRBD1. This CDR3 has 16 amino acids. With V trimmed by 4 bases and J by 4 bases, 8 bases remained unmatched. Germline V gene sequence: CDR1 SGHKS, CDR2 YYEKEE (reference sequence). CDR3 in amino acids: CASSRGQGKNGNTIYF. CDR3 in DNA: TGTGCCAGCAGCCGGGGACAGGGGAAGAACGGAAACACCATATATTTT.

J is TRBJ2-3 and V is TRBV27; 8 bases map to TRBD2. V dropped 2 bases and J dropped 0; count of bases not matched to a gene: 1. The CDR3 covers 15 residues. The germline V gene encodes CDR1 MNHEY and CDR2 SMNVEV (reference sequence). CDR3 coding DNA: TGTGCCAGCAGTTTAGGGACTAGAAGCACAGATACGCAGTATTTT. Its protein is CASSLGTRSTDTQYF.

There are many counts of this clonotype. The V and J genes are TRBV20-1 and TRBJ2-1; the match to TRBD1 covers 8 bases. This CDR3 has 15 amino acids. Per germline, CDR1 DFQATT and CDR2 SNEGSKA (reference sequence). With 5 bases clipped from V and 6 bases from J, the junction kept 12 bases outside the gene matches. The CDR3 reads CSAPKVRGLGNEQFF. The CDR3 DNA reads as TGCAGTGCTCCCAAAGTCAGGGGGCTGGGCAATGAGCAGTTCTTC.

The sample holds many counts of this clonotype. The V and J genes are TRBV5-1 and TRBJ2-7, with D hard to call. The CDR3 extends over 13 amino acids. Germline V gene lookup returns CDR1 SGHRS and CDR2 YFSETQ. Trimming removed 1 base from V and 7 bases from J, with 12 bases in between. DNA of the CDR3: TGCGCCAGCAGCTTGTCCCCGGTGGGTGAGCAGTACTTC. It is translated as CASSLSPVGEQYF.

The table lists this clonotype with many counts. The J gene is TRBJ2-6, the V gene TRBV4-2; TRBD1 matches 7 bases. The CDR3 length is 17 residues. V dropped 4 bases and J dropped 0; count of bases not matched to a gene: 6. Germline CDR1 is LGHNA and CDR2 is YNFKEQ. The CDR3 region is CASSPRGQPSGANVLTF. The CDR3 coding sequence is TGTGCCAGCAGCCCCCGGGGACAGCCCTCTGGGGCCAACGTCCTGACTTTC.

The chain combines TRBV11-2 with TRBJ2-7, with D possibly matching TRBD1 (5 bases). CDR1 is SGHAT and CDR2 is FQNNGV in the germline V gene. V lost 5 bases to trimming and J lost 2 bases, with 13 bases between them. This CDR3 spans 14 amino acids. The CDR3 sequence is CASSPLDNAYEQYF. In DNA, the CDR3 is TGTGCCAGCAGCCCCCTGGACAACGCCTACGAGCAGTACTTC.